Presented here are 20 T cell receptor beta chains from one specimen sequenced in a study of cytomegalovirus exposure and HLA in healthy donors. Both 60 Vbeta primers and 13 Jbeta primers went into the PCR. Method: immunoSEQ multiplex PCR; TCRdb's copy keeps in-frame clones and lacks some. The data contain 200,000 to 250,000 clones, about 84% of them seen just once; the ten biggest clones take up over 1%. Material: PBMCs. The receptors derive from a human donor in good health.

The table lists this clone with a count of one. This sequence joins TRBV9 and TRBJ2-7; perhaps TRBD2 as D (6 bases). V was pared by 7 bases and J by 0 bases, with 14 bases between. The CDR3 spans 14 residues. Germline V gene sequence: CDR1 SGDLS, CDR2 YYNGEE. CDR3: CASFPEGSSYEQYF. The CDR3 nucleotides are TGTGCCAGCTTCCCGGAGGGGAGCTCCTACGAGCAGTACTTC.

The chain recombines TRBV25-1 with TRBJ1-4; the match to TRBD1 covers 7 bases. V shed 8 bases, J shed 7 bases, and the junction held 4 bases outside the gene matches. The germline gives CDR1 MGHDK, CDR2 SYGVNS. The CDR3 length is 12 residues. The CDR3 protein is CASSGDSEKLFF. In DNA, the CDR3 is TGTGCCAGCTCGGGGGACAGTGAAAAACTGTTTTTT.

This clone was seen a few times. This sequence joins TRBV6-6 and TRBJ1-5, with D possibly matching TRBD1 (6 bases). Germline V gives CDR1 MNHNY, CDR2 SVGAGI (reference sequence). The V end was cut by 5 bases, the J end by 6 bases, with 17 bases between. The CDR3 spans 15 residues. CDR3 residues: CASSHSRGKGQPQHF. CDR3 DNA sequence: TGTGCCAGCAGTCATTCCAGGGGTAAGGGTCAGCCCCAGCATTTT.

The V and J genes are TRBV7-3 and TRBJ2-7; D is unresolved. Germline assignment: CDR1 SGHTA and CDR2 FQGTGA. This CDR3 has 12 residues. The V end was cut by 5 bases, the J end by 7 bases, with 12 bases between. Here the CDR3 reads CASSPRLGEQYF. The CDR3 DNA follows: TGTGCCAGCAGCCCCCGGCTAGGAGAGCAGTACTTC. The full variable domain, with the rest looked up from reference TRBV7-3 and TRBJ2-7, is GAGVSQTPSNKVTEKGKYVELRCDPISGHTALYWYRQSLGQGPEFLIYFQGTGAADDSGLPNDRFFAVRPEGSVSTLKIQRTERGDSAVYLCASSPRLGEQYFGPGTRLTVT.

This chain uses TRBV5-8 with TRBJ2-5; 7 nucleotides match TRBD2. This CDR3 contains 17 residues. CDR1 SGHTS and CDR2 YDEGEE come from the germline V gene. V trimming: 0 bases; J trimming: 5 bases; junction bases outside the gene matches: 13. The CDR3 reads CASSLAVQGGARETQYF. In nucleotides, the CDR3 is TGTGCCAGCAGCTTGGCGGTTCAGGGAGGGGCACGGGAGACCCAGTACTTC. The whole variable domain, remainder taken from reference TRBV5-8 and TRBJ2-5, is EAGVTQSPTHLIKTRGQQATLRCSPISGHTSVYWYQQALGLGLQFLLWYDEGEERNRGNFPPRFSGRQFPNYSSELNVNALELEDSALYLCASSLAVQGGARETQYFGPGTRLLVL.

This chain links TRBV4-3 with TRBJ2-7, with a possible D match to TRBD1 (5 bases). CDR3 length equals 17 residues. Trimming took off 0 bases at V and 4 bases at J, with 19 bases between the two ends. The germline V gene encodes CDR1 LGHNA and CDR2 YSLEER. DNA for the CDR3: TGCGCCAGCAGCCAAGATGTTTCGGCGGACACCAGGTACGAGCAGTACTTC. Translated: CASSQDVSADTRYEQYF.

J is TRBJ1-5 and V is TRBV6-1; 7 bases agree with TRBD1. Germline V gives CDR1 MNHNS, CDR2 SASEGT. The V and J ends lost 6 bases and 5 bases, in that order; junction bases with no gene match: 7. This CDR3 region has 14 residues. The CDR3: CASSGGQRYQPQHF. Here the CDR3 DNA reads TGTGCCAGCAGCGGGGGACAGAGGTATCAGCCCCAGCATTTT.

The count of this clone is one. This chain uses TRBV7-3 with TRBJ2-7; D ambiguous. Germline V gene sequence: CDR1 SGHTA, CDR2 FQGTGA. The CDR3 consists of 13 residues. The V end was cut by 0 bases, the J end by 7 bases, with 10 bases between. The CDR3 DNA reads TGTGCCAGCAGCTTAACACCGCCGGTGGAGCAGTACTTC. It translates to CASSLTPPVEQYF.

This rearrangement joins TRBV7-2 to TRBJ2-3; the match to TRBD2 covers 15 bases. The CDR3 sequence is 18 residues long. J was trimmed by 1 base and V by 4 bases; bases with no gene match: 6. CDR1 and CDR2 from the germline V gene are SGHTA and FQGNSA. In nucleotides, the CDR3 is TGTGCCAGCAGCTATGGACTAGCGGGAGGGCCGGGCACAGATACGCAGTATTTT. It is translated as CASSYGLAGGPGTDTQYF. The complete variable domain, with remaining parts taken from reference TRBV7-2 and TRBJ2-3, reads GAGVSQSPSNKVTEKGKDVELRCDPISGHTALYWYRQSLGQGLEFLIYFQGNSAPDKSGLPSDRFSAERTGGSVSTLTIQRTQQEDSAVYLCASSYGLAGGPGTDTQYFGPGTRLTVL.

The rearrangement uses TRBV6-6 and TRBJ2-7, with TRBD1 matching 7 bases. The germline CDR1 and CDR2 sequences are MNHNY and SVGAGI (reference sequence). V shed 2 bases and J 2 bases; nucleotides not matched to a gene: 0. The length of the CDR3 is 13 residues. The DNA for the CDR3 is TGTGCCAGCAGTTACGACAGGGCCTACGAGCAGTACTTC. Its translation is CASSYDRAYEQYF.

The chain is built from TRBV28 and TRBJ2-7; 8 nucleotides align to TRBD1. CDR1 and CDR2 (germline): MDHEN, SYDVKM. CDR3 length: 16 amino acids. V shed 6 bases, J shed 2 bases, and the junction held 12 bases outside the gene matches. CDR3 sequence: CASSYGTGATAYEQYF. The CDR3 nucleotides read TGTGCCAGCAGCTATGGGACAGGAGCCACAGCCTACGAGCAGTACTTC.

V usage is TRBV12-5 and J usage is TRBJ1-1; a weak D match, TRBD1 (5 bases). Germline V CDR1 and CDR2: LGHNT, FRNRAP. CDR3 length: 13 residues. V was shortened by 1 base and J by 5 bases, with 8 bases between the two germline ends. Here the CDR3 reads CASGLGQPTEAFF. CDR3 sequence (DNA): TGTGCTAGTGGTTTGGGACAGCCGACTGAAGCTTTCTTT.

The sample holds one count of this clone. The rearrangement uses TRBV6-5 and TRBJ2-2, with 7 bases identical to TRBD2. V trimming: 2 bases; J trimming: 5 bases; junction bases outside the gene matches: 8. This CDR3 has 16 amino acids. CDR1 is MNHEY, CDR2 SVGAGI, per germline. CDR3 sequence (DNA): TGTGCCAGCAGTTACGGCGGCGGGAGTGAGACCGGGGAGCTGTTTTTT. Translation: CASSYGGGSETGELFF.

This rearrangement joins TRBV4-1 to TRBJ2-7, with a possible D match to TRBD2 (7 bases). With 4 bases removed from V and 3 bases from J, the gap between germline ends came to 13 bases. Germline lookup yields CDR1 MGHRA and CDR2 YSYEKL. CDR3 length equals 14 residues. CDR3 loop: CASSRTGRGYEQYF. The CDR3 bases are TGCGCCAGCAGCCGTACAGGGAGGGGCTACGAGCAGTACTTC.

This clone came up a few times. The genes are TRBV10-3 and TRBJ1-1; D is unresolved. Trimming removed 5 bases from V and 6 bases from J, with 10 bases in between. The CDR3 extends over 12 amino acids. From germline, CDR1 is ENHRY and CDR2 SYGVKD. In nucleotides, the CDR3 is TGTGCCATCAGTAAATTGGGCGCTGAAGCTTTCTTT. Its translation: CAISKLGAEAFF.

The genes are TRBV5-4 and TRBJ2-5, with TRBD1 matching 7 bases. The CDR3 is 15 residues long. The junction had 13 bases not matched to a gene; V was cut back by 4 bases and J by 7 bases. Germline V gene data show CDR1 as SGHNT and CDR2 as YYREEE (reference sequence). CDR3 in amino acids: CASSLSDRVRSTQYF. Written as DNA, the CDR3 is TGTGCCAGCAGCCTAAGCGACAGGGTGAGGTCGACCCAGTACTTC.

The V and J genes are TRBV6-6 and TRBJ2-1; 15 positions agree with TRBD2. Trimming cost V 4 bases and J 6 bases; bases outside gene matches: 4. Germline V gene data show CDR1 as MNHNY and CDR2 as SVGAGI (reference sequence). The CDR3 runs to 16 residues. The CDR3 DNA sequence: TGTGCCAGCAGTTCAGGACTAGCGGGAGGGCCCAATGAGCAGTTCTTC. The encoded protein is CASSSGLAGGPNEQFF.

The CDR3 DNA follows: TGTGCCAGCAGCCCCCTGCTAAGCTCCTACAATGAGCAGTTCTTC. Residues: CASSPLLSSYNEQFF. V is TRBV9 and J is TRBJ2-1; D not resolved. This CDR3 spans 15 amino acids. V was shortened by 4 bases and J by 0 bases, with 11 bases between the two germline ends. Germline values: CDR1 SGDLS, CDR2 YYNGEE.

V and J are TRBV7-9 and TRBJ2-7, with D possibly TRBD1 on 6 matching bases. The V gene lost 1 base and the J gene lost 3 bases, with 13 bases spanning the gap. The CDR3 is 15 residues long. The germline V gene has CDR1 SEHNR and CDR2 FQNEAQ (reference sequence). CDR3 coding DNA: TGTGCCAGCAGCTTAGACAGGGTGGGGTACTACGAGCAGTACTTC. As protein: CASSLDRVGYYEQYF.

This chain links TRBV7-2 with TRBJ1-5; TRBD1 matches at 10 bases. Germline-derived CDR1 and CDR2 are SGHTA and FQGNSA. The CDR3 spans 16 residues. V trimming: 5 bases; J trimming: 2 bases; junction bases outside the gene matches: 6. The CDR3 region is CASSVGTGVGNQPQHF. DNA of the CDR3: TGTGCCAGCAGCGTAGGGACAGGGGTCGGCAATCAGCCCCAGCATTTT.